A single count supports the clone carrying this T cell receptor (beta chain). This sample is part of a study of tumor and adjacent non-tumor tissue in lung cancer. This sample's RNA came from whole unsorted tissue. Three rounds of nested PCR, following a modified ARM-PCR protocol, produced the TCRbeta library. TCRdb passed the multiplex PCR reads through MiXCR, listing each CDR3 protein once. The top ten hold under 30% of the sample, which has roughly 66,000 distinct CDR3 sequences, around 73% seen once. The germline V and J ends were trimmed by 0 bases and 2 bases, with 10 bases remaining between them. Germline CDR1 is LGHNT and CDR2 is FRNRAP. The CDR3 runs 15 residues.

This sequence joins TRBV12-5 and TRBJ1-1, with D possibly being TRBD1 (6 bases). The sequenced sample was lung tumor tissue. This TCR came from a man in his 60s with non-small cell lung cancer. CDR3 in amino acids: CASGLVAGANTEAFF. CDR3 nucleotide sequence: TGTGCTAGTGGTTTGGTGGCAGGGGCAAACACTGAAGCTTTCTTT.